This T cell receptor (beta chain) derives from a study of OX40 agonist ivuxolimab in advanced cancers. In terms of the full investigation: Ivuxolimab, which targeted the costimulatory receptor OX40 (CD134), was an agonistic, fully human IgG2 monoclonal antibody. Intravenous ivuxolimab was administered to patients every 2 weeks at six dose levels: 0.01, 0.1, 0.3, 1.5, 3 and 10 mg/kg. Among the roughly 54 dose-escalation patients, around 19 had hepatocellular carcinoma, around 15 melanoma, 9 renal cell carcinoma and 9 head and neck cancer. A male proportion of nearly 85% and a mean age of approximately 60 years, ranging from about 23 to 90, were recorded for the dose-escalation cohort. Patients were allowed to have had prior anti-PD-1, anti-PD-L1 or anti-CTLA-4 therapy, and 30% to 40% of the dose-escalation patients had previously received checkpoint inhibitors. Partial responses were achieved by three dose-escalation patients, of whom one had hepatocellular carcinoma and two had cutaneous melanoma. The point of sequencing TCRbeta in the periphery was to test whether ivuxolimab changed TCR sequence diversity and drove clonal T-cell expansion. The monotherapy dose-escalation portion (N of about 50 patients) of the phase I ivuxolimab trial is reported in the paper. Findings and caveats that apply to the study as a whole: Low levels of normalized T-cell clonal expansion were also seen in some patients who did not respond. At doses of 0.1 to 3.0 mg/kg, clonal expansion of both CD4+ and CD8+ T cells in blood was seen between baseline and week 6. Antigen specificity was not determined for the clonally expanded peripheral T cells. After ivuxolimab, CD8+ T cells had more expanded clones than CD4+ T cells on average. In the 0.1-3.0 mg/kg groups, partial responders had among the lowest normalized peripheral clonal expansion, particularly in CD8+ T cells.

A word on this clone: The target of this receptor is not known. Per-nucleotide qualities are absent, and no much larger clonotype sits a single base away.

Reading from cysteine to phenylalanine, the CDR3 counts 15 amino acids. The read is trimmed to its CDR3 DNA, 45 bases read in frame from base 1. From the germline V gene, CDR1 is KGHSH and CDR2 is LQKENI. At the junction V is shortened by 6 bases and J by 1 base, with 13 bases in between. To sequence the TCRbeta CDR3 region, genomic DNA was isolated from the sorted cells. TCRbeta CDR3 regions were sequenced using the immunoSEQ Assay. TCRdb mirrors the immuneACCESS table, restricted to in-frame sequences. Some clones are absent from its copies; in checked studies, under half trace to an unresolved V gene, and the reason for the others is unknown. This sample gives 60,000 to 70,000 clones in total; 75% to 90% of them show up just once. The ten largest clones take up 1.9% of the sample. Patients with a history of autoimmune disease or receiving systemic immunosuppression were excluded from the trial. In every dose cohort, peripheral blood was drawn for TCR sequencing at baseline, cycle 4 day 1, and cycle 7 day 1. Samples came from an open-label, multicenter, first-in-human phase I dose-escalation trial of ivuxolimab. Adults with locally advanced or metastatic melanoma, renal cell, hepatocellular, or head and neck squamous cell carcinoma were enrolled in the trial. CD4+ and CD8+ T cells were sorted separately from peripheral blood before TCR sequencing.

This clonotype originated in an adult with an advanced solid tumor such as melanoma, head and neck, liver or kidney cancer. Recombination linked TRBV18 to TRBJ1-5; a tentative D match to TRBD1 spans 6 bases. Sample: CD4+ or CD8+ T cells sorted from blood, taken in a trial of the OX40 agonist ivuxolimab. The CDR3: CASSKGDGSNQPQHF. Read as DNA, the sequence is TGTGCCAGCTCCAAGGGGGATGGGAGCAATCAGCCCCAGCATTTT.